Each of the 16 T cell receptor beta chains below was sequenced from the same sample in a study of T cells after yellow fever vaccination (dated by TCRdb to between 2018 and 2020). The intended sense of this specimen's treatment or condition label: live attenuated yellow fever vaccine strain. The protocol used for the library was 5' RACE. Data came from an Illumina HiSeq 2500. TCRdb passed the public sequencing reads through fastp at Q25 and MiXCR, retaining productive beta sequences. CDR3 protein duplicates are merged, each entry listing the most common genes and DNA. In all, the sample holds about 160,000 distinct CDR3 sequences, and under 7.5% of those were seen once. The biggest ten clones account for over 2% of the sample. Material: CD4+ T cells sorted from PBMCs, obtained around 5 days after the first yellow fever vaccination. The receptors shown here come from a man younger than 35 who received the YFV17D yellow fever vaccine.

The rearrangement joins TRBV12-3 or TRBV12-4 to TRBJ2-7, with D tentatively TRBD1 (6 bases). This CDR3 comprises 15 residues. With 1 base removed from V and 3 bases from J, the gap between germline ends came to 13 bases. CDR3 amino acids: CASSLGQGIFYEQYF. The CDR3 nucleotides are TGTGCCAGCAGTTTAGGGCAGGGGATCTTCTACGAGCAGTACTTC.

A few counts support this clonotype. The rearrangement joins TRBV5-5 to TRBJ2-1, with D tentatively TRBD1 (6 bases). Between the trimmed V and J ends, which lost 7 bases and 9 bases, there was a span of 20 bases. Germline V gene sequence: CDR1 SGHKS, CDR2 YYEKEE (reference sequence). The CDR3 has 14 amino acids. The CDR3 region is CASRQAGVRGEQFF. CDR3 DNA: TGTGCCAGCCGACAGGCAGGGGTTCGCGGTGAGCAGTTCTTC. Variable domain in full (rest from reference TRBV5-5 and TRBJ2-1): DAGVTQSPTHLIKTRGQQVTLRCSPISGHKSVSWYQQVLGQGPQFIFQYYEKEERGRGNFPDRFSARQFPNYSSELNVNALLLGDSALYLCASRQAGVRGEQFFGPGTRLTVL.

This clonotype occurred a few times. The chain has TRBV27 and TRBJ1-5, with D perhaps matching TRBD1 (6 bases). The germline V gene encodes CDR1 MNHEY and CDR2 SMNVEV (reference sequence). Trimming stripped 8 bases from V and 3 bases from J, with 11 bases between. This CDR3 has 13 amino acids. The CDR3 here is CASGRDNNQPQHF. In DNA form, the CDR3 reads TGTGCCAGCGGCCGGGACAACAATCAGCCCCAGCATTTT.

This clonotype was seen many times. The chain combines TRBV20-1 with TRBJ2-1; 10 nucleotides agree with TRBD2. The CDR3 covers 15 residues. With 0 bases clipped from V and 9 bases from J, the junction kept 8 bases outside the gene matches. Per germline, CDR1 DFQATT and CDR2 SNEGSKA (reference sequence). The CDR3 nucleotides are TGCAGTGCTAGAGATCGCAGCGGGGGGGCCAGTGAGCAGTTCTTC. This codes for CSARDRSGGASEQFF.

The sample holds a few counts of this clonotype. V is TRBV7-2 and J is TRBJ1-2; 7 nucleotides align to TRBD1. J was trimmed by 4 bases and V by 3 bases; bases with no gene match: 11. The CDR3 runs to 16 residues. The germline V gene encodes CDR1 SGHTA and CDR2 FQGNSA. CDR3 DNA: TGTGCCAGCAGCTTGACAGGGTCGGGGGTTGGCTATGGCTACACCTTC. It codes for CASSLTGSGVGYGYTF.

In its sample, this clonotype was seen many times. The J gene is TRBJ2-7, the V gene TRBV14; 9 positions agree with TRBD2. The junction had 3 bases not matched to a gene; V was cut back by 4 bases and J by 5 bases. This CDR3 has 13 residues. Looked up from germline, CDR1 is SGHDN and CDR2 is FVKESK. The CDR3 DNA follows: TGTGCCAGCAGCCGGACTAGCGCCCACGAGCAGTACTTC. Translation: CASSRTSAHEQYF.

This clonotype has a handful of counts. The chain has TRBV6-5 and TRBJ2-3; 7 bases map to TRBD1. The CDR3 covers 15 residues. Germline CDR1 is MNHEY and CDR2 is SVGAGI. V gave up 5 bases and J gave up 4 bases; unmatched junction bases: 9. The CDR3 protein is CASSTGESRADTQYF. CDR3 bases: TGTGCCAGCAGTACAGGGGAATCCAGAGCAGATACGCAGTATTTT.

In its sample, this clonotype was seen many times. The chain employs TRBV25-1 and TRBJ2-1, with 11 bases fitting TRBD1. Per the germline V gene, CDR1 is MGHDK and CDR2 is SYGVNS. There are 16 residues in the CDR3. The trim removed 0 bases at V and 8 bases at J, leaving 6 bases unmatched. CDR3 nucleotides: TGTGCCAGCAGTGAATATCTGGACAGGGGGCTTGATGAGCAGTTCTTC. Its translation is CASSEYLDRGLDEQFF.

This clonotype was counted between two and nine times. V gene TRBV7-2 combines with J gene TRBJ1-3; D unresolved. This CDR3 spans 14 amino acids. Trimming pared 3 bases from V and 0 bases from J, leaving 6 bases between. The germline CDR1 and CDR2 sequences are SGHTA and FQGNSA. This CDR3 reads CASSLRISGNTIYF. DNA of the CDR3: TGTGCCAGCAGCTTGAGGATCTCTGGAAACACCATATATTTT.

With respect to this clonotype: This may arise from a read error, as a much more abundant clone is one base away. The CDR3 protein is CASSLAYAELYEQYF. The CDR3 DNA follows: TGCGCCAGCAGCTTGGCGTACGCCGAACTCTACGAGCAGTACTTC. The V call is TRBV5-1, the J call TRBJ2-7; no definite D call. The V gene lost 0 bases and the J gene lost 3 bases, with 13 bases spanning the gap. The germline gives CDR1 SGHRS, CDR2 YFSETQ. The CDR3 sequence is 15 residues long.

In its sample, this clonotype was seen many times. The chain links TRBV20-1 to TRBJ2-1; no clear D. This CDR3 has 12 residues. Germline V gene lookup returns CDR1 DFQATT and CDR2 SNEGSKA (reference sequence). The ends were cut back, 3 bases at V and 6 bases at J, with 9 bases in the middle. This chain's CDR3 is CSARSRRNEQFF. In DNA, the CDR3 is TGCAGTGCTAGGTCGAGGCGCAATGAGCAGTTCTTC.

This clonotype was seen repeatedly, ten times or more. This sequence joins TRBV29-1 and TRBJ1-1; the D is unclear. Trimming removed 3 bases at V and 10 bases at J, with 9 bases between. The CDR3 is 10 residues long. From germline, CDR1 is SQVTM and CDR2 ANQGSEA. CDR3 in DNA: TGCAGCGTTGAGCCGGCGGCAGCTTTCTTT. Amino acids: CSVEPAAAFF. The entire variable domain, with the rest obtained from reference TRBV29-1 and TRBJ1-1, is as follows: SAVISQKPSRDICQRGTSLTIQCQVDSQVTMMFWYRQQPGQSLTLIATANQGSEATYESGFVIDKFPISRPNLTFSTLTVSNMSPEDSSIYLCSVEPAAAFFGQGTRLTVV.

This clonotype was counted many times. The chain is built from TRBV6-5 and TRBJ2-5; possibly TRBD2 for D (5 bases). Per germline, CDR1 MNHEY and CDR2 SVGAGI. V was pared by 6 bases and J by 3 bases, with 11 bases between. The CDR3 runs to 13 residues. CDR3 amino acids: CASSPTTKETQYF. The CDR3 DNA sequence: TGTGCCAGCAGCCCGACTACCAAAGAGACCCAGTACTTC.

This clonotype was observed at least ten times. The CDR3 DNA reads as TGTGCCAGCAGCCAAGTGAAGCGGGGAGTCTACCACAATGAGCAGTTCTTC. Translated: CASSQVKRGVYHNEQFF. J is TRBJ2-1 and V is TRBV14, with 7 bases identical to TRBD2. Germline values: CDR1 SGHDN, CDR2 FVKESK. CDR3 size: 17 residues. Trimming cost V 1 base and J 5 bases; bases outside gene matches: 11.

This clonotype was counted ten times or more. V gene TRBV6-6 combines with J gene TRBJ1-6; possibly TRBD1 for D (5 bases). This CDR3 region has 12 residues. The germline V gene has CDR1 MNHNY and CDR2 SVGAGI (reference sequence). Trimming took 10 bases from V and 10 from J, leaving 14 bases between them. The CDR3 DNA sequence: TGTGCCACCCTGGACACAGCGTCACCCCTCCACTTT. Amino acids: CATLDTASPLHF.

Details on this clonotype: A much larger clone lies one base from this, so it may be a read error. This chain links TRBV15 with TRBJ1-5; no clear D gene. The V and J ends lost 0 bases and 5 bases respectively, with 2 bases between them. This CDR3 has 12 residues. Per germline, CDR1 LNHNV and CDR2 YYDKDF (reference sequence). CDR3 bases: TGTGCCACCAGCAGAGATGATCAGCCCCAGCATTTT. This gives the protein CATSRDDQPQHF.